This T cell receptor (beta chain) was identified during a study of cytomegalovirus exposure and HLA in healthy donors. Study-wide findings and caveats: In a later analysis, CMV-associated beta chains were mostly HLA-associated, it appeared. Per published accounts, TCR beta sequences correctly predicted the HLA-A and HLA-B alleles of most subjects.

As for this clone: No antigen is known for it.

The PCR ran on 60 Vbeta and 13 Jbeta primers. Measured with immunoSEQ multiplex PCR; TCRdb has only the in-frame clones, and not every one. The table lists about 160,000 clones, 80% to 85% of them singletons. Looked up from germline, CDR1 is WNHNN and CDR2 is SYGVQD (reference sequence). The CDR3 totals 16 residues. The J segment lost 3 bases and the V segment lost 10 bases, leaving 17 bases of the junction unmatched. The chain employs TRBV10-1 and TRBJ2-7, with 8 bases that match TRBD2. Sequenced input: PBMCs. This TCR was recovered from a girl aged 2-10 years in good health and CMV-seropositive. The CDR3 loop is CATLQLIAGLLYEQYF. The CDR3 DNA follows: TGCGCCACCCTTCAGCTTATAGCGGGGCTGCTCTACGAGCAGTACTTC.